The next 10 T cell receptor beta chains were all read from a single sample in a study of spatial heterogeneity in lung cancer. Time point here: sample taken at primary tumor resection. Whole RNA, which was extracted from tumor, nontumor lung tissue or frozen PBMC, was sequenced without any cell sorting. TCRdb fed the 5' RACE reads into MiXCR, producing one record per CDR3 protein. This table has some 11,000 distinct CDR3 sequences, approximately 24% appearing once. This material consisted of PBMCs, taken at surgery. Every receptor here comes from a female donor with early-stage non-small cell lung cancer.

This clonotype appeared once. The chain recombines TRBV14 with TRBJ2-7; D gene uncertain. V lost 0 bases and J 4 bases, leaving 13 bases between the germline ends. CDR1 and CDR2 from the germline V gene are SGHDN and FVKESK. The CDR3 is made up of 15 amino acids. This CDR3 is CASSQEQDTFYEQYF. As DNA, the CDR3 is TGTGCCAGCAGCCAAGAACAAGACACTTTTTACGAGCAGTACTTC.

About this clonotype itself: One junction end does not reproduce the germline sequence, and a read error may be involved. The rearrangement uses TRBV29-1 and TRBJ1-4; D gene ambiguous. Germline CDR1 is SQVTM and CDR2 is ANQGSEA. The length of the CDR3 is 15 residues. The CDR3 region has the DNA TGCAGCATTGAAGACGGCAAGGCAACTAATGAAAAACTGTTTTTT. Translated, it gives CSIEDGKATNEKLFF.

This clonotype was detected a few times. This sequence joins TRBV6-5 and TRBJ2-7, with TRBD2 identical over 11 bases. Losses at the gene ends were 6 bases for V and 5 bases for J; bases not matched to a gene: 3. From germline, CDR1 is MNHEY and CDR2 SVGAGI. This CDR3 contains 13 residues. Here the CDR3 reads CASRRLAGNEQYF. The DNA of the CDR3 is TGTGCCAGCAGACGACTAGCGGGGAACGAGCAGTACTTC.

The J gene is TRBJ2-3, the V gene TRBV29-1; 10 nucleotides align to TRBD1. Germline V gene data show CDR1 as SQVTM and CDR2 as ANQGSEA. The CDR3 consists of 14 residues. V lost 4 bases to trimming and J lost 5 bases; unmatched junction nucleotides: 6. DNA for the CDR3: TGCAGCGTTGGAGGGACAGGGGTGGGAGATACGCAGTATTTT. Translation: CSVGGTGVGDTQYF.

This clonotype was found many times. V usage is TRBV19 and J usage is TRBJ2-2; D is unresolved. Trimming took 5 bases from V and 5 from J, leaving 6 bases between them. The germline CDR1 and CDR2 sequences are LNHDA and SQIVND (reference sequence). The CDR3 loop spans 12 amino acids. This CDR3 reads CASSRMTGELFF. The CDR3, as DNA: TGTGCCAGTAGTCGGATGACCGGGGAGCTGTTTTTT.

This clonotype was recorded a few times. The chain combines TRBV30 with TRBJ2-1, with D hard to call. V was pared by 0 bases and J by 8 bases, with 5 bases between. CDR1 is GTSNPN and CDR2 is SVGIG in the germline V gene (reference sequence). CDR3 size: 11 residues. CDR3 nucleotide sequence: TGTGCCTGGAGTGTATCGTATGAGCAGTTCTTC. Amino acids: CAWSVSYEQFF.

The table lists this clonotype with many counts. J is TRBJ2-5 and V is TRBV6-5; D perhaps matches TRBD2 (5 bases). The CDR3 contains 14 residues. The germline gives CDR1 MNHEY, CDR2 SVGAGI. CDR3 nucleotides: TGTGCTTCGTGTCCAGGAGGCCCCCCGGAGACCCAGTACTTC. Protein product: CASCPGGPPETQYF.

This clonotype was detected only a few times. The chain carries TRBV4-1 and TRBJ2-3; 10 bases are shared with TRBD1. The CDR3 spans 17 residues. V was clipped by 4 bases and J by 3 bases; unmatched bases: 10. The V gene's germline CDR1 is MGHRA and CDR2 YSYEKL. The CDR3 nucleotides are TGCGCCAGCAGCCCGGCGAGGGACAGGGGTCCGACAGATACGCAGTATTTT. Translated: CASSPARDRGPTDTQYF.

This clonotype was counted at least ten times. The chain links TRBV6-6 to TRBJ2-7, with D tentatively TRBD2 (6 bases). CDR3 size: 15 residues. Trimming cost V 6 bases and J 2 bases, with 17 bases left between them. Per germline, CDR1 MNHNY and CDR2 SVGAGI (reference sequence). The CDR3 is CASSIGPGETYEQYF. As DNA, the CDR3 is TGTGCCAGCAGCATCGGGCCGGGGGAAACCTACGAGCAGTACTTC.

J is TRBJ2-1 and V is TRBV4-3, with D unclear. The CDR3 totals 15 residues. Germline CDR1 and CDR2: LGHNA and YSLEER. V was cut by 1 base and J by 6 bases, with 13 bases left in between. The CDR3 spells CASSQGADHFNEQFF. Here the CDR3 DNA reads TGCGCCAGCAGCCAAGGGGCGGATCACTTCAATGAGCAGTTCTTC.